Below are 31 T cell receptor beta chains sequenced from a single sample in a study of blood T cell repertoires in COVID-19. The table came from immunoSEQ multiplex PCR; TCRdb's copy has only in-frame clones and leaves some out. The sample lists under 350,000 clones; approximately 86% were seen once. Input material: PBMCs or T cells enriched from blood (not recorded which). The receptors originated from a middle-aged woman with acute COVID-19.

The chain employs TRBV10-3 and TRBJ1-2; 9 nucleotides align to TRBD1. CDR3 size: 15 residues. V was clipped by 3 bases and J by 2 bases; unmatched bases: 4. Germline assignment: CDR1 ENHRY and CDR2 SYGVKD. In DNA form, the CDR3 reads TGTGCCATCAGTGACCCCGGGACAGGGAACTATGGCTACACCTTC. Protein product: CAISDPGTGNYGYTF.

The V gene is TRBV28, the J gene TRBJ2-1; a weak D match, TRBD1 (6 bases). The V and J ends lost 3 bases and 2 bases respectively, with 14 bases between them. Germline CDR1 reads MDHEN; CDR2 reads SYDVKM. The CDR3 runs 16 residues. The CDR3 here is CASSLIGTLAYNEQFF. The CDR3 bases are TGTGCCAGCAGTTTGATAGGGACATTGGCCTACAATGAGCAGTTCTTC.

The rearrangement joins TRBV5-1 to TRBJ1-4; D not resolved. This CDR3 is 15 amino acids long. V lost 3 bases and J 3 bases, leaving 12 bases between the germline ends. The germline V gene has CDR1 SGHRS and CDR2 YFSETQ. CDR3 nucleotide sequence: TGCGCCAGCAGCTCCGGCCGCGCGGCTAATGAAAAACTGTTTTTT. This encodes CASSSGRAANEKLFF. Based on the CDR3 plus reference TRBV5-1 and TRBJ1-4, the full variable domain is KAGVTQTPRYLIKTRGQQVTLSCSPISGHRSVSWYQQTPGQGLQFLFEYFSETQRNKGNFPGRFSGRQFSNSRSEMNVSTLELGDSALYLCASSSGRAANEKLFFGSGTQLSVL.

For the CDR3, the DNA is TGCAGTGCTAGTGATCAGTTTGGTAACTATGGCTACACCTTC. Translation gives CSASDQFGNYGYTF. The chain employs TRBV20-1 and TRBJ1-2; D gene unclear. Germline V gives CDR1 DFQATT, CDR2 SNEGSKA (reference sequence). Trimming stripped 3 bases from V and 1 base from J, with 12 bases between. The CDR3 is made up of 14 amino acids.

The V and J genes are TRBV18 and TRBJ2-2, with TRBD1 as a possible D gene (6 bases). Germline V gene sequence: CDR1 KGHSH, CDR2 LQKENI. The CDR3 is 15 amino acids. V shed 4 bases and J shed 0 bases, with 9 bases lying between them. The CDR3 coding sequence is TGTGCCAGCTCACACAGGGACCCGAACACCGGGGAGCTGTTTTTT. Encoded protein: CASSHRDPNTGELFF.

V gene TRBV6-2 or TRBV6-3 combines with J gene TRBJ1-2; TRBD1 matches 8 bases. V dropped 5 bases and J dropped 8; count of bases not matched to a gene: 7. Germline lookup yields CDR1 MNHEY and CDR2 SVGEGT. This CDR3 is built from 13 residues. For the CDR3, the DNA is TGTGCCAGCAGTGCGTCGGACAGGGCGGGCTACACCTTC. Translated: CASSASDRAGYTF.

This chain joins TRBV27 and TRBJ2-7; a weak D match, TRBD1 (6 bases). Trimming shortened V by 2 bases and J by 3 bases, and 11 bases separated the two germline ends. Germline CDR1 MNHEY, CDR2 SMNVEV (reference sequence). This CDR3 comprises 14 residues. The CDR3 loop is CASSLLSGVYEQYF. The CDR3 region has the DNA TGTGCCAGCAGTTTACTTTCAGGGGTCTACGAGCAGTACTTC.

The J gene is TRBJ2-6, the V gene TRBV7-3; the D gene is possibly TRBD1 (5 bases). V was cut by 2 bases and J by 1 base, with 15 bases left in between. Germline V gene sequence: CDR1 SGHTA, CDR2 FQGTGA. CDR3 size: 18 residues. CDR3 DNA: TGTGCCAGCAGCTTATCCCCAGGGATAGGATCTGGGGCCAACGTCCTGACTTTC. Residues: CASSLSPGIGSGANVLTF.

The chain joins TRBV19 to TRBJ1-3, with TRBD1 identical over 9 bases. Germline-derived CDR1 and CDR2 are LNHDA and SQIVND (reference sequence). V was pared by 5 bases and J by 0 bases, with 11 bases of the junction left unmatched. The CDR3 runs to 18 residues. The CDR3 region has the DNA TGTGCCAGTAGTCGGACAGGGGAGAGCTTGTACTCTGGAAACACCATATATTTT. Its protein product is CASSRTGESLYSGNTIYF.

The rearrangement uses TRBV29-1 and TRBJ1-2; D may be TRBD1 (5 bases). Germline V CDR1 and CDR2: SQVTM, ANQGSEA. The CDR3 is made up of 11 amino acids. Trimming shortened V by 7 bases and J by 8 bases, and 14 bases separated the two germline ends. This chain's CDR3 is CSGWGVVGYTF. Written as DNA, the CDR3 is TGCAGCGGGTGGGGGGTAGTAGGCTACACCTTC.

The chain joins TRBV2 to TRBJ1-5; 11 nucleotides match TRBD1. The CDR3 has 17 amino acids. V lost 2 bases, J lost 4 bases, and 7 bases stayed unmatched. Germline V gene data show CDR1 as SNHLY and CDR2 as FYNNEI. The CDR3 reads CASSEWTGGAYNQPQHF. The CDR3 coding sequence is TGTGCCAGCAGTGAATGGACAGGGGGCGCCTATAATCAGCCCCAGCATTTT.

This clone has only a few counts. The chain uses TRBV7-9 and TRBJ1-2; 9 nucleotides line up with TRBD1. Germline CDR1 SEHNR, CDR2 FQNEAQ (reference sequence). This CDR3 contains 13 residues. The V segment lost 0 bases and the J segment 10 bases; nucleotides outside the gene matches: 3. CDR3 sequence reads: CASSLAGQGFYTF. Written as DNA, the CDR3 is TGTGCCAGCAGCTTAGCGGGACAGGGTTTCTACACCTTC. Combining the CDR3 with reference TRBV7-9 and TRBJ1-2 gives the whole variable domain DTGVSQNPRHKITKRGQNVTFRCDPISEHNRLYWYRQTLGQGPEFLTYFQNEAQLEKSRLLSDRFSAERPKGSFSTLEIQRTEQGDSAMYLCASSLAGQGFYTFGSGTRLTVV.

V usage is TRBV24-1 and J usage is TRBJ1-1; 7 bases agree with TRBD1. V shed 7 bases, J shed 2 bases, and the junction held 3 bases outside the gene matches. There are 13 residues in the CDR3. Germline V gives CDR1 KGHDR, CDR2 SFDVKD. The CDR3: CATRGTANTEAFF. The CDR3 DNA follows: TGTGCCACCAGAGGGACAGCAAACACTGAAGCTTTCTTT.

The rearrangement links TRBV19 to TRBJ2-7; 8 bases line up with TRBD1. The trim removed 6 bases at V and 3 bases at J, leaving 13 bases unmatched. In germline, CDR1 is LNHDA, CDR2 SQIVND (reference sequence). This CDR3 spans 16 amino acids. For the CDR3, the DNA is TGTGCCAGTAGCCGGGCAGCCGGGACAGGAGACTACGAGCAGTACTTC. Residues: CASSRAAGTGDYEQYF. The full variable domain, with the rest looked up from reference TRBV19 and TRBJ2-7, is DGGITQSPKYLFRKEGQNVTLSCEQNLNHDAMYWYRQDPGQGLRLIYYSQIVNDFQKGDIAEGYSVSREKKESFPLTVTSAQKNPTAFYLCASSRAAGTGDYEQYFGPGTRLTVT.

The gene calls are TRBV6-2 or TRBV6-3 and TRBJ1-2; 8 bases agree with TRBD1. The germline V gene encodes CDR1 MNHEY and CDR2 SVGEGT. The CDR3 sequence is 14 residues long. J gave up 7 bases and V 0 bases, and 4 bases lay outside the gene matches. Written as DNA, the CDR3 is TGTGCCAGCAGTTACTCGACAGGGGAGACTGGCTACACCTTC. Amino acids: CASSYSTGETGYTF.

The V gene is TRBV12-5, the J gene TRBJ1-3; 11 nucleotides agree with TRBD1. This CDR3 spans 19 amino acids. From germline, CDR1 is LGHNT and CDR2 FRNRAP. V lost 4 bases to trimming and J lost 3 bases; unmatched junction nucleotides: 14. This CDR3 reads CASGSKTGQGVLSGNTIYF. The CDR3 DNA reads TGTGCTAGTGGTTCAAAGACGGGACAGGGGGTTTTAAGTGGAAACACCATATATTTT. Filled out from reference TRBV12-5 and TRBJ1-3, the complete variable domain reads DARVTQTPRHKVTEMGQEVTMRCQPILGHNTVFWYRQTMMQGLELLAYFRNRAPLDDSGMPKDRFSAEMPDATLATLKIQPSEPRDSAVYFCASGSKTGQGVLSGNTIYFGEGSWLTVV.

The J gene is TRBJ1-2, the V gene TRBV4-1, with TRBD1 matching over 7 bases. CDR1 and CDR2 from the germline V gene are MGHRA and YSYEKL. The CDR3 is 15 residues long. V was clipped by 0 bases and J by 4 bases; unmatched bases: 5. CDR3 nucleotide sequence: TGCGCCAGCAGCCAAGAAAGGGGGCTTTCCTATGGCTACACCTTC. Its translation is CASSQERGLSYGYTF.

This chain joins TRBV18 and TRBJ1-5; TRBD1 agrees at 7 bases. Germline lookup yields CDR1 KGHSH and CDR2 LQKENI. The CDR3 is 16 amino acids. J was trimmed by 1 base and V by 0 bases; bases with no gene match: 3. The CDR3 sequence is CASSPPGRGSNQPQHF. The CDR3 region has the DNA TGTGCCAGCTCACCACCGGGCAGGGGGAGCAATCAGCCCCAGCATTTT. The variable domain in full, with the rest retrieved from reference TRBV18 and TRBJ1-5, is NAGVMQNPRHLVRRRGQEARLRCSPMKGHSHVYWYRQLPEEGLKFMVYLQKENIIDESGMPKERFSAEFPKEGPSILRIQQVVRGDSAAYFCASSPPGRGSNQPQHFGDGTRLSIL.

The genes are TRBV5-4 and TRBJ2-1; 9 nucleotides match TRBD2. Germline values: CDR1 SGHNT, CDR2 YYREEE (reference sequence). The CDR3 loop spans 16 amino acids. V lost 0 bases and J lost 1; bases outside the gene matches: 2. DNA for the CDR3: TGTGCCAGCAGCTTGGCCGGACTAGCGTCCTACAATGAGCAGTTCTTC. Translated, it gives CASSLAGLASYNEQFF.

This chain links TRBV5-1 with TRBJ2-7; the D is unclear. Germline CDR1 SGHRS, CDR2 YFSETQ. Trimming pared 3 bases from V and 7 bases from J, leaving 14 bases between. The CDR3 consists of 13 residues. CDR3 in DNA: TGCGCCAGCAGCTGGGTCGGTGAGCGTGAGCAGTACTTC. Translated: CASSWVGEREQYF.

The V gene is TRBV19, the J gene TRBJ2-3; TRBD1 matches at 7 bases. The CDR3 has 15 residues. The germline CDR1 and CDR2 sequences are LNHDA and SQIVND (reference sequence). V trimming: 3 bases; J trimming: 0 bases; junction bases outside the gene matches: 3. The CDR3 nucleotides read TGTGCCAGTAGTATCGGGACAGTTAGCACAGATACGCAGTATTTT. Its translation: CASSIGTVSTDTQYF.

As for this clone: One end of the junction is discordant with germline, which a read error may explain. The chain employs TRBV7-7 and TRBJ1-1; TRBD1 might be the D (6 bases). The CDR3 consists of 13 residues. Germline V lookup: CDR1 SSHAT, CDR2 FNYEAQ (reference sequence). CDR3 residues: CASSPGRGTEAFF. The CDR3 coding sequence is TGTGCTAGCAGCCCAGGCAGGGGAACTGAAGCTTTCTTT.

This chain uses TRBV19 with TRBJ2-3, with 8 bases fitting TRBD2. The CDR3 has 16 amino acids. Per the germline V gene, CDR1 is LNHDA and CDR2 is SQIVND (reference sequence). V dropped 8 bases and J dropped 0; count of bases not matched to a gene: 10. The CDR3 coding sequence is TGTGCCAGTTTAATCGATAGCGGGGCTAGCACAGATACGCAGTATTTT. Its protein is CASLIDSGASTDTQYF.

This chain connects TRBV7-7 to TRBJ2-5, with D possibly TRBD2 on 5 matching bases. V dropped 1 base and J dropped 4 bases, with 13 bases sitting between them. Germline CDR1 is SSHAT and CDR2 is FNYEAQ (reference sequence). The CDR3 has 15 residues. CDR3 coding DNA: TGTGCCAGCAGCTTAGGGGGTAGCGCGGGAGAGACCCAGTACTTC. It yields the protein CASSLGGSAGETQYF.

The chain recombines TRBV6-2 or TRBV6-3 with TRBJ1-6; a possible D gene is TRBD1 (5 bases). This CDR3 spans 18 amino acids. Germline CDR1 MNHEY, CDR2 SVGEGT. Trimming removed 4 bases at V and 4 bases at J, with 20 bases between. The CDR3 here is CASSSRGKTEGYNSPLHF. CDR3 in DNA: TGTGCCAGCAGTTCTCGCGGGAAAACCGAGGGGTATAATTCACCCCTCCACTTT.

This chain joins TRBV5-1 and TRBJ2-1; 7 bases fit TRBD2. After removal of 0 bases from V and 7 bases from J, the junction contained 7 bases not matched to a gene. The germline CDR1 and CDR2 sequences are SGHRS and YFSETQ. The length of the CDR3 is 15 residues. The CDR3 spells CASSLALAGENEQFF. The CDR3 bases are TGCGCCAGCAGCTTGGCCCTGGCGGGGGAAAATGAGCAGTTCTTC.

This chain uses TRBV5-1 with TRBJ2-2, with TRBD2 as a possible D gene (5 bases). Germline-derived CDR1 and CDR2 are SGHRS and YFSETQ. CDR3 length: 15 amino acids. V lost 0 bases to trimming and J lost 6 bases, with 12 bases between them. DNA of the CDR3: TGCGCCAGCAGCTTGGGAGGGAAAGCGGCCGGGGAGCTGTTTTTT. This gives the protein CASSLGGKAAGELFF.

The rearrangement links TRBV6-2 or TRBV6-3 to TRBJ1-1, with 7 bases identical to TRBD1. The CDR3 has 12 amino acids. Looked up from germline, CDR1 is MNHEY and CDR2 is SVGEGT. After removal of 6 bases from V and 5 bases from J, the junction contained 3 bases not matched to a gene. CDR3 coding DNA: TGTGCCAGCAGCAGACAGGGAACTGAAGCTTTCTTT. Its protein is CASSRQGTEAFF.

The rearrangement uses TRBV2 and TRBJ1-1; D gene unclear. V was cut by 10 bases and J by 1 base, with 19 bases left in between. There are 15 residues in the CDR3. CDR1 and CDR2 from the germline V gene are SNHLY and FYNNEI. CDR3 DNA sequence: TGTGCCATCCGGGGTACGGGCAGAGAGAACACTGAAGCTTTCTTT. Amino acids: CAIRGTGRENTEAFF.

V and J are TRBV6-2 or TRBV6-3 and TRBJ1-2, with D uncertain. Germline values: CDR1 MNHEY, CDR2 SVGEGT. V lost 0 bases, J lost 7 bases, and 9 bases lay in between. The CDR3 runs to 13 residues. The CDR3, as DNA: TGTGCCAGCAGTTACTCTGTCGCGCCTGGCTACACCTTC. Translating it yields CASSYSVAPGYTF.

This clone was seen many times. The V and J genes are TRBV9 and TRBJ1-1; D is perhaps TRBD1 (6 bases). Germline CDR1 SGDLS, CDR2 YYNGEE. CDR3 length equals 15 residues. Trimming stripped 4 bases from V and 2 bases from J, with 15 bases between. The chain's CDR3 is CASSPQGHTNTEAFF. CDR3 nucleotides: TGTGCCAGCAGCCCCCAGGGACATACCAACACTGAAGCTTTCTTT.